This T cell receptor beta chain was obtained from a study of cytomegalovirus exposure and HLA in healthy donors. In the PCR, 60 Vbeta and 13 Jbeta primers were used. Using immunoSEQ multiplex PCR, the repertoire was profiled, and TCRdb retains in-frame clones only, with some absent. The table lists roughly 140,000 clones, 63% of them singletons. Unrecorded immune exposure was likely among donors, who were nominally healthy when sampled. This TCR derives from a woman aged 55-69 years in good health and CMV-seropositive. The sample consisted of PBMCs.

The CDR3 DNA reads TGTGCCAGCAGCCCGACAGGATTCGGAACTTTCTTT. Translated: CASSPTGFGTFF. This chain connects TRBV7-2 to TRBJ1-1, with D perhaps TRBD1 (6 bases). The V end was cut by 5 bases, the J end by 12 bases, with 16 bases between. CDR1 is SGHTA, CDR2 FQGNSA, per germline. This CDR3 is 12 amino acids long.